This TCR beta chain was sequenced in a study of blood T cells in healthy people across ages. About this clonotype: Its specificity is not known.

The length of the CDR3 is 17 residues. CDR1 MNHNS and CDR2 SASEGT come from the germline V gene. Regarding the study as a whole: It was not possible, with unsorted PBMCs, to conclusively compare naive and antigen-experienced cells.

Using a J-beta primer mix together with a sample-barcoded 5' primer, a second PCR was run for about 6 to 12 cycles. TCRdb reprocessed the 5' RACE reads with MiXCR, giving one entry per CDR3 protein. This sample has about 970,000 distinct CDR3 sequences, with 51% found just once. The material sequenced was blood. The chain joins TRBV6-1 to TRBJ2-4; TRBD2 matches 8 bases. The last part of the DNA fits TRBJ2-7 better; the J call may be wrong. The clonotype comes from a woman aged 60-75 years in good health. This chain's CDR3 is CASTWGLGPTIAYEQYF. In nucleotides, the CDR3 is TGTGCCAGCACATGGGGACTAGGACCAACCATCGCCTACGAGCAGTACTTC.